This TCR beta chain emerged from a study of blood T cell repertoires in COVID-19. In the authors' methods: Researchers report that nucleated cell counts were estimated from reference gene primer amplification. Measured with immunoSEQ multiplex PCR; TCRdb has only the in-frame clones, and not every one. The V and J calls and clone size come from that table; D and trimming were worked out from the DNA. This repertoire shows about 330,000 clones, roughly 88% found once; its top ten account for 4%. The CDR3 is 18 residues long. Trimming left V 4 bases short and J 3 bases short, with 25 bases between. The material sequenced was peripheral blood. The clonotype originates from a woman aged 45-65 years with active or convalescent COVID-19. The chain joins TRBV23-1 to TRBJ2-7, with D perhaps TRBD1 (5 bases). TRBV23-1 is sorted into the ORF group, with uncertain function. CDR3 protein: CASSPPRFRTLSNYEQYF. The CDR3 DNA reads TGCGCCAGCAGTCCCCCACGGTTTCGGACACTCTCTAACTACGAGCAGTACTTC.